This T cell receptor beta chain was sequenced in a study of T-cell memory formation after mild COVID-19. Study summary: Largely, the TCR clusters proved donor specific.

Study-wide findings and caveats: Those CD4+ clones that contracted were mainly in CM and EM (CD8+ ones in EMRA).

From germline, CDR1 is SGHAT and CDR2 FQNNGV. The ends were cut back, 4 bases at V and 14 bases at J, with 12 bases in the middle. CDR3 length: 11 residues. TCRdb called the 5' RACE reads again in MiXCR, with one record for every CDR3 protein. Among approximately 180,000 distinct CDR3 sequences, 16% were seen once, and the ten largest hold about 1.9%. This clonotype showed up many times. The antigen remains undetermined. Sequencing was carried out using PBMCs or a T cell subset sorted from them (not recorded which). This rearrangement joins TRBV11-2 to TRBJ2-1; D call uncertain. The sequence came from an adult woman who had mild COVID-19 (a few samples of this study predate the infection). Cell type and time point are not known. The CDR3 DNA follows: TGTGCCAGCAGCTCGGGCCCCGTGGAGTTCTTC. It codes for CASSSGPVEFF. Full variable domain (rest looked up from reference TRBV11-2 and TRBJ2-1): EAGVAQSPRYKIIEKRQSVAFWCNPISGHATLYWYQQILGQGPKLLIQFQNNGVVDDSQLPKDRFSAERLKGVDSTLKIQPAKLEDSAVYLCASSSGPVEFFGPGTRLTVL.